The 20 T cell receptor beta chains in this list originate from one sample, sequenced in a study of blood T cell repertoires in COVID-19. Sequenced by immunoSEQ multiplex PCR; TCRdb stores in-frame clones only, minus some. In the table there are about 100,000 clones, roughly nine tenths of which are singletons. The specimen was peripheral blood. These TCRs come from a human donor in a cohort sampled during active COVID-19.

The chain couples TRBV4-3 to TRBJ2-5; TRBD2 aligns across 11 bases. The CDR3 is made up of 17 amino acids. CDR1 and CDR2 (germline): LGHNA, YSLEER. Unmatched junction bases numbered 10, after V lost 4 bases and J lost 3 bases. CDR3 loop: CASSRHSTSGGKETQYF. The CDR3 DNA sequence: TGCGCCAGCAGCCGCCATTCTACTAGCGGGGGAAAAGAGACCCAGTACTTC.

This clone appeared a single time. The chain combines TRBV21-1 with TRBJ2-6; TRBD1, as called in the table, went unchecked against the DNA. TRBV21-1 is a pseudogene segment. CDR3 size: 19 residues. In DNA, the CDR3 is TGTGCCAGCAGCAAAGCGGGCAGGGGTCTCTACCCTGGGGCCAACGTCCTGACTTTC. It encodes CASSKAGRGLYPGANVLTF.

The chain recombines TRBV27 with TRBJ1-1, with a possible D match to TRBD1 (5 bases). This CDR3 is built from 14 residues. V was shortened by 0 bases and J by 3 bases, with 8 bases between the two germline ends. Germline assignment: CDR1 MNHEY and CDR2 SMNVEV (reference sequence). The CDR3 DNA reads as TGTGCCAGCAGTTTATCCCTCAGGGACACTGAAGCTTTCTTT. The encoded protein is CASSLSLRDTEAFF.

V gene TRBV29-1 combines with J gene TRBJ1-6; no clear D gene. Trimming shortened V by 6 bases and J by 2 bases, and 8 bases separated the two germline ends. Germline CDR1 is SQVTM and CDR2 is ANQGSEA. The CDR3 runs to 13 residues. The CDR3 nucleotides are TGCAGCGTCCAGTTGACCTATAATTCACCCCTCCACTTT. Translated, it gives CSVQLTYNSPLHF. Drawing the rest from reference TRBV29-1 and TRBJ1-6, the complete variable domain is SAVISQKPSRDICQRGTSLTIQCQVDSQVTMMFWYRQQPGQSLTLIATANQGSEATYESGFVIDKFPISRPNLTFSTLTVSNMSPEDSSIYLCSVQLTYNSPLHFGNGTRLTVT.

This clone was observed a few times. The chain employs TRBV10-1 and TRBJ2-7, with 7 bases that match TRBD2. The ends lost 1 base at V and 6 bases at J; junction bases unmatched: 3. The CDR3 runs 13 residues. Germline V gene lookup returns CDR1 WNHNN and CDR2 SYGVQD (reference sequence). CDR3 protein: CASSELKRGEQYF. As DNA, the CDR3 is TGCGCCAGCAGTGAGTTAAAGCGGGGCGAGCAGTACTTC.

The chain joins TRBV11-2 to TRBJ2-7; D is unclear. This CDR3 region has 11 residues. Germline V gene sequence: CDR1 SGHAT, CDR2 FQNNGV. With 5 bases removed from V and 2 bases from J, the gap between germline ends came to 4 bases. Written as DNA, the CDR3 is TGTGCCAGCAGCAACACCTACGAGCAGTACTTC. As protein: CASSNTYEQYF.

A single count supports this clone. The V and J genes are TRBV18 and TRBJ1-1; no clear D gene. V lost 3 bases and J 0 bases, leaving 8 bases between the germline ends. The CDR3 has 14 residues. Germline lookup yields CDR1 KGHSH and CDR2 LQKENI. The CDR3, as DNA: TGTGCCAGCTCACCGCAAGCCGTGAACACTGAAGCTTTCTTT. The encoded protein is CASSPQAVNTEAFF.

The chain is built from TRBV7-9 and TRBJ2-1; 8 nucleotides agree with TRBD1. CDR1 SEHNR and CDR2 FQNEAQ come from the germline V gene (reference sequence). The CDR3 extends over 15 amino acids. V trimming: 4 bases; J trimming: 3 bases; junction bases outside the gene matches: 5. Written as DNA, the CDR3 is TGTGCCAGCAGCTCCCCAGGGGGCATCTACAATGAGCAGTTCTTC. This codes for CASSSPGGIYNEQFF.

This clone was detected only once. The chain joins TRBV5-4 to TRBJ2-1, with TRBD2 as a possible D gene (5 bases). The CDR3 runs 12 residues. CDR1 is SGHNT and CDR2 is YYREEE in the germline V gene (reference sequence). The germline V and J ends were trimmed by 0 bases and 14 bases, with 12 bases remaining between them. The DNA of the CDR3 is TGTGCCAGCAGCTTGGGAGGGTTTCTTGAGTTCTTC. This codes for CASSLGGFLEFF.

The chain has TRBV30 and TRBJ1-1; 7 positions match TRBD1. Germline values: CDR1 GTSNPN, CDR2 SVGIG (reference sequence). The CDR3 has 15 residues. V shed 3 bases, J shed 2 bases, and the junction held 9 bases outside the gene matches. The CDR3, as DNA: TGTGCCTGGAGGATAGGGACAGCCTTAAACACTGAAGCTTTCTTT. As protein: CAWRIGTALNTEAFF.

The V and J genes are TRBV18 and TRBJ1-1; D is possibly TRBD1 (6 bases). Trimming cost V 2 bases and J 5 bases, with 21 bases left between them. The germline CDR1 and CDR2 sequences are KGHSH and LQKENI. This CDR3 is built from 17 residues. The CDR3 DNA reads TGTGCCAGCTCACCAATCCCCCCGGGACACGGGGGGACTGAAGCTTTCTTT. This encodes CASSPIPPGHGGTEAFF.

The rearrangement links TRBV5-1 to TRBJ2-1; a weak D match, TRBD2 (6 bases). The CDR3 spans 15 residues. The V end lost 0 bases, the J end lost 2 bases, and 9 bases lay between the germline ends. CDR1 and CDR2 (germline): SGHRS, YFSETQ. Here the CDR3 reads CASSLAPGAYNEQFF. The DNA for the CDR3 is TGCGCCAGCAGCTTGGCCCCGGGGGCCTACAATGAGCAGTTCTTC.

The rearrangement joins TRBV2 to TRBJ2-7; TRBD2 might be the D (7 bases). CDR1 and CDR2 (germline): SNHLY, FYNNEI. The CDR3 loop spans 13 amino acids. V was cut by 6 bases and J by 4 bases, with 13 bases left in between. The CDR3 region has the DNA TGTGCCAGCAGGCGGGGGCCCGGATACGAGCAGTACTTC. It translates to CASRRGPGYEQYF. The variable domain in full, completed from reference TRBV2 and TRBJ2-7, reads EPEVTQTPSHQVTQMGQEVILRCVPISNHLYFYWYRQILGQKVEFLVSFYNNEISEKSEIFDDQFSVERPDGSNFTLKIRSTKLEDSAMYFCASRRGPGYEQYFGPGTRLTVT.

The chain uses TRBV6-5 and TRBJ1-1, with 7 positions matching TRBD1. V gave up 6 bases and J gave up 6 bases; unmatched junction bases: 7. Germline CDR1 reads MNHEY; CDR2 reads SVGAGI. This CDR3 region has 13 residues. CDR3: CASRQTGRAEAFF. DNA of the CDR3: TGTGCCAGCAGACAGACAGGGCGAGCTGAAGCTTTCTTT.

This chain connects TRBV30 to TRBJ2-1, with D tentatively TRBD2 (6 bases). The CDR3 contains 13 residues. Between the trimmed V and J ends, which lost 3 bases and 7 bases, there was a span of 13 bases. Germline V lookup: CDR1 GTSNPN, CDR2 SVGIG (reference sequence). The CDR3 DNA reads TGTGCCTGGAGCGGGACTTTTTTTAATGAGCAGTTCTTC. This sequence encodes CAWSGTFFNEQFF.

V and J are TRBV9 and TRBJ2-5; 8 bases fit TRBD1. The CDR3 runs 13 residues. CDR1 is SGDLS, CDR2 YYNGEE, per germline. After removal of 3 bases from V and 4 bases from J, the junction contained 2 bases not matched to a gene. The chain's CDR3 is CASSEGTGETQYF. CDR3 nucleotides: TGTGCCAGCAGCGAGGGGACAGGAGAGACCCAGTACTTC.

This rearrangement joins TRBV5-4 to TRBJ2-7, with 9 bases that match TRBD2. The V gene's germline CDR1 is SGHNT and CDR2 YYREEE (reference sequence). J gave up 0 bases and V 4 bases, and 2 bases lay outside the gene matches. This CDR3 comprises 14 residues. The DNA of the CDR3 is TGTGCCAGCAGCCGGACTAGCGTCTCCTACGAGCAGTACTTC. Translated: CASSRTSVSYEQYF.

This chain connects TRBV4-3 to TRBJ2-5; 10 nucleotides align to TRBD2. The germline V gene encodes CDR1 LGHNA and CDR2 YSLEER. The CDR3 is made up of 18 amino acids. V was pared by 0 bases and J by 3 bases, with 10 bases of the junction left unmatched. This CDR3 reads CASSQDLQRGGLEETQYF. The CDR3 DNA reads TGCGCCAGCAGCCAAGATCTCCAGCGGGGGGGCCTCGAAGAGACCCAGTACTTC.

The genes are TRBV5-6 and TRBJ2-5; TRBD2 matches at 13 bases. Per germline, CDR1 SGHDT and CDR2 YYEEEE. After removal of 3 bases from V and 5 bases from J, the junction contained 4 bases not matched to a gene. This CDR3 is built from 15 residues. Here the CDR3 DNA reads TGTGCCAGCAGCTGGACTAGCGGGAGCTTGGAGACCCAGTACTTC. It codes for CASSWTSGSLETQYF.

This chain connects TRBV3-1 (or the pseudogene TRBV3-2) to TRBJ2-5, with TRBD2 identical over 7 bases. From germline, CDR1 is LGHDT and CDR2 YNNKEL (reference sequence). The V segment lost 0 bases and the J segment 0 bases; nucleotides outside the gene matches: 13. The CDR3 is 19 residues long. The chain's CDR3 is CASSQDWGGVPGHQETQYF. The DNA for the CDR3 is TGTGCCAGCAGCCAAGATTGGGGGGGGGTTCCGGGACACCAAGAGACCCAGTACTTC.